This T cell receptor (beta chain) was sequenced for a study of T cells after yellow fever vaccination. Trimming pared 2 bases from V and 3 bases from J, leaving 11 bases between. CDR1 and CDR2 (germline): MGHRA, YSYEKL. CDR3 size: 16 residues. This clonotype was seen only a few times. The antigen is not known. Findings of the study overall: Reappearance after the booster was observed for most primary-vaccination clones (96% CD4, about 90% CD8).

MiXCR was run by TCRdb on the 5' RACE reads, yielding one entry per CDR3 protein. The top ten clones hold around 30% of a sample with under 95,000 distinct CDR3 sequences, 7.3% of them seen once. The source of this sequence is a man between 18 and 35 years old who received the YFV17D yellow fever vaccine. The V gene is TRBV4-1, the J gene TRBJ2-6; tentative D call: TRBD1 (5 bases). This specimen consisted of CD8+ T cells sorted from PBMCs, obtained roughly 10 days after the first yellow fever vaccination. The CDR3 bases are TGCGCCAGCAGCCAATACCCTCAGGGTGGGGCCAACGTCCTGACTTTC. Its translation is CASSQYPQGGANVLTF.